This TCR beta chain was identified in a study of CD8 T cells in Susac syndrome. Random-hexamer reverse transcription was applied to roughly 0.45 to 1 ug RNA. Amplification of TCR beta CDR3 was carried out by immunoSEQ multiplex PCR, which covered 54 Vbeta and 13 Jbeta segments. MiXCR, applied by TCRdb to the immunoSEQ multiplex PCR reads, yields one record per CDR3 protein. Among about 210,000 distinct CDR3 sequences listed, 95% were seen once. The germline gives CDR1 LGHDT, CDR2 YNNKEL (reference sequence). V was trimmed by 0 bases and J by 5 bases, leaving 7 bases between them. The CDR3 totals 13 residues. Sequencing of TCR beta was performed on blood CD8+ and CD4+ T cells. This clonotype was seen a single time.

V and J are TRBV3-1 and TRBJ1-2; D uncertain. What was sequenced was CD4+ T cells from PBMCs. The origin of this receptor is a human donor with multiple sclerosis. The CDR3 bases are TGTGCCAGCAGCCAAGAAGTGGGATATGGCTACACCTTC. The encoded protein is CASSQEVGYGYTF.